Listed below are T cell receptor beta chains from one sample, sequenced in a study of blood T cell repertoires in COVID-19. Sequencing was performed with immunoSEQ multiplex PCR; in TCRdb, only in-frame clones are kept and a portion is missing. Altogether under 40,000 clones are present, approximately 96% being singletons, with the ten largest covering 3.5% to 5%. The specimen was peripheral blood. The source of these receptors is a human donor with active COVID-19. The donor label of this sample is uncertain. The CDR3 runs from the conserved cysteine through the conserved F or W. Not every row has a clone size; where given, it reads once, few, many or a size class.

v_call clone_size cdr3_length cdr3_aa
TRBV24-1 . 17 CATSDCSRISGANVLTF
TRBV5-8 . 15 CASSLSGSGANVLTF
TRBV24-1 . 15 CATAGGGGLTDTQYF
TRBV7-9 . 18 CASSSLGLAGGAKNIQYF
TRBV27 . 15 CASSLSMAGNTEAFF
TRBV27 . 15 CASSLFGANQETQYF
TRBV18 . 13 CASSPKRGETQYF
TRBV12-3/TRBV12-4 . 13 CASKNRGFTEAFF
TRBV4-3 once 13 CASSQVLDYEQYF
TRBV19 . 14 CASEDRGRGNTIYF
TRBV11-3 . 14 CASSLRQNTGELFF
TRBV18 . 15 CASSPEEDRLYGYTF
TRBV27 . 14 CASSPRGRVYGYTF
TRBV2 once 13 CASSVAGSGELFF
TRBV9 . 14 CASSRASGEETQYF
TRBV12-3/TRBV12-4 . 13 CASSLAAQETQYF
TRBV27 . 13 CASSRQGLNGYTF
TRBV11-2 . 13 CASNPQGGTEAFF
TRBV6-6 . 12 CASSRDRETQYF
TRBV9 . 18 CASSARASGGTQYNEQFF
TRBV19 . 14 CASSLSWGATEAFF
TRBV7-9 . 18 CASSAPVSGRGQTGELFF
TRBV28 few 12 CASSLYSSEQYF
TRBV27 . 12 CASSSTTGLQYF
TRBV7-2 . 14 CASSFLGGYREQYF
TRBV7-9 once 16 CASSLGDRGRNEKLFF
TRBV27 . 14 CATLPQGQHYGYTF
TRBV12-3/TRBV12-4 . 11 CASKTGYEQYF